This TCR beta chain was documented in a study of blood T cell repertoires in COVID-19. Study as a whole: The United States, Italy and Spain provided the acute and convalescent COVID-19 samples.

Germline lookup yields CDR1 SGHRS and CDR2 YFSETQ. The CDR3 has 15 amino acids. J was trimmed by 0 bases and V by 3 bases; bases with no gene match: 2. As to this clone: Other DNA sequences in this specimen translate into the identical CDR3.

Original handling: Counts of nucleated cells, estimated from reference gene primer amplification, were obtained. Method: immunoSEQ multiplex PCR; TCRdb's copy keeps in-frame clones and lacks some. V and J calls and clone size are given by that table; D and trimming were obtained from the DNA. The table records about 300,000 clones, roughly nine tenths of them present only once. Seattle cases were enrolled at active infection and followed longitudinally. Sequenced material: peripheral blood. The sequence came from a woman in her 30s with COVID-19, enrolled during active disease. The chain links TRBV5-1 to TRBJ1-4; TRBD1 matches at 7 bases. CDR3 coding DNA: TGCGCCAGCAGCTCAGGGACAGCAACTAATGAAAAACTGTTTTTT. Residues: CASSSGTATNEKLFF. Full variable domain (remainder filled in from reference TRBV5-1 and TRBJ1-4): KAGVTQTPRYLIKTRGQQVTLSCSPISGHRSVSWYQQTPGQGLQFLFEYFSETQRNKGNFPGRFSGRQFSNSRSEMNVSTLELGDSALYLCASSSGTATNEKLFFGSGTQLSVL.